This is a list of T cell receptor beta chains from one sample in a study of blood T cell repertoires in COVID-19. TCRdb's table, derived via immunoSEQ multiplex PCR, lists solely in-frame clones and lacks some. The sample has tens of thousands of clones, just under 90% seen once. The sequenced material came from peripheral blood. Receptors originate from a man in his fifties or sixties with acute or convalescent COVID-19. Each CDR3 is given with its conserved first and last residue. D genes are given only for firm matches. Size tells how often a clone was seen (once, few, many) or the class of an expanded clone, and some rows leave it out.

d_gene	v_gene	j_gene	abundance	CDR3aa	CDR3nt
TRBD2	TRBV10-1	TRBJ2-1	NA	CASSESVAGRVLYNEQFF	TGCGCCAGCAGTGAGTCTGTTGCCGGGAGGGTCCTTTACAATGAGCAGTTCTTC
NA	TRBV20-1	TRBJ1-1	once	CSASSAGEAFF	TGCAGTGCTAGTTCGGCAGGTGAAGCTTTCTTT
TRBD1	TRBV5-1	TRBJ1-5	NA	CASSLGLTGGTNQPQHF	TGCGCCAGCAGCTTGGGATTGACAGGGGGAACAAATCAGCCCCAGCATTTT
TRBD1	TRBV10-3	TRBJ1-2	NA	CASDRTGGAPGYTF	TGTGCCAGCGACCGGACAGGGGGCGCCCCGGGCTACACCTTC
NA	TRBV7-8	TRBJ2-5	NA	CASSLDRVRETQYF	TGTGCCAGCAGCTTAGACAGGGTACGGGAGACCCAGTACTTC
NA	TRBV11-3	TRBJ1-3	NA	CASSFGRGSGNTIYF	TGTGCCAGCAGCTTTGGGAGAGGCTCTGGAAACACCATATATTTT
TRBD2	TRBV10-1	TRBJ2-5	NA	CASSESKFSGAVETQYF	TGCGCCAGCAGTGAGTCGAAGTTTAGCGGGGCCGTGGAGACCCAGTACTTC
NA	TRBV28	TRBJ1-5	NA	CASSFGGGVGNQPQHF	TGTGCCAGCAGTTTTGGGGGGGGAGTGGGCAATCAGCCCCAGCATTTT
NA	TRBV2	TRBJ2-7	NA	CASSGGQGIYEQYF	TGTGCCAGCAGTGGGGGGCAGGGCATCTACGAGCAGTACTTC
TRBD1	TRBV7-2	TRBJ2-5	once	CASTRDRGPGETQYF	TGTGCCAGCACCCGGGACAGGGGGCCGGGAGAGACCCAGTACTTC
TRBD1	TRBV6-5	TRBJ2-1	NA	CASSYSIQGASNEQFF	TGTGCCAGCAGTTACTCGATACAGGGGGCGAGCAATGAGCAGTTCTTC
NA	TRBV4-2	TRBJ2-3	NA	CASSQTSTDTQYF	TGTGCCAGCAGCCAGACTAGCACAGATACGCAGTATTTT
TRBD2	TRBV11-3	TRBJ2-1	few	CASSSVSSGRSSYNEQFF	TGTGCCAGCAGCTCCGTGTCTAGCGGTCGGAGCTCCTACAATGAGCAGTTCTTC
NA	TRBV6-5	TRBJ1-1	NA	CASSYGGRADTEAFF	TGTGCCAGCAGTTACGGGGGCAGGGCGGACACTGAAGCTTTCTTT
TRBD1	TRBV18	TRBJ2-2	NA	CASSLSAPGQGNTGELFF	TGTGCCAGCTCACTATCTGCCCCGGGACAGGGAAACACCGGGGAGCTGTTTTTT
TRBD1	TRBV28	TRBJ1-4	NA	CASRTGLNEKLFF	TGTGCCAGCAGGACAGGGCTAAATGAAAAACTGTTTTTT
TRBD1	TRBV5-1	TRBJ1-1	NA	CASSWTGIQSEAFF	TGCGCCAGCAGCTGGACAGGTATCCAATCTGAAGCTTTCTTT
TRBD2	TRBV6-2/TRBV6-3	TRBJ2-3	NA	CASSYPHGRSSGTRRTDTQYF	TGTGCCAGCAGTTACCCACATGGCAGGTCTAGCGGGACCCGACGCACAGATACGCAGTATTTT
TRBD2	TRBV9	TRBJ2-1	NA	CASSSPRLAETFSYNEQFF	TGTGCCAGCAGCTCCCCTCGACTAGCTGAAACCTTCTCCTACAATGAGCAGTTCTTC
TRBD1	TRBV19	TRBJ1-5	NA	CASSATGHNQPQHF	TGTGCCAGTAGTGCGACAGGGCACAATCAGCCCCAGCATTTT
NA	TRBV6-2/TRBV6-3	TRBJ1-1	few	CASSQGFWGNTEAFF	TGTGCCAGCAGCCAGGGGTTTTGGGGGAACACTGAAGCTTTCTTT
TRBD1	TRBV6-6	TRBJ1-4	NA	CASSRGGAGLDEKLFF	TGTGCCAGCAGTCGAGGGGGCGCCGGTTTGGATGAAAAACTGTTTTTT
NA	TRBV15	TRBJ1-1	once	CATSRKWTPSGTEAFF	TGTGCCACCAGCAGAAAGTGGACACCCTCGGGCACTGAAGCTTTCTTT
NA	TRBV7-9	TRBJ2-5	NA	CASSFEVGETQYF	TGTGCCAGCAGCTTCGAGGTCGGCGAGACCCAGTACTTC
TRBD2	TRBV7-9	TRBJ2-5	NA	CASSPPGRGSLETQYF	TGTGCCAGCAGCCCACCGGGGCGGGGGTCGTTGGAGACCCAGTACTTC
NA	TRBV28	TRBJ1-1	NA	CASSGGYTEAFF	TGTGCCAGCAGTGGCGGTTACACTGAAGCTTTCTTT
TRBD1	TRBV28	TRBJ2-3	NA	CASSLPGQGPSTDTQYF	TGTGCCAGCAGTTTGCCGGGACAGGGGCCAAGCACAGATACGCAGTATTTT